The T cell receptor beta chain described here comes from a study of blood T cell repertoires in COVID-19 (dated by TCRdb to 2018 to 2020). Regarding the complete study: Collaborator samples came from the United States, Italy and Spain and covered acute and convalescent phases of COVID-19. A de-identified subject ID, COVID-19 status, age in years and sex were almost always included in the sample metadata. The repertoires were released in a freely available public database intended as a resource for research on the immune response to SARS-CoV-2. The samples were drawn from the first 160 participants of the ongoing ImmuneRACE study and from 950 to 1,500 subjects provided by 6 global collaborators. Where available, HLA class I and class II types were taken from metadata supplied by the sample provider and were not determined by assay-based typing. The prospective study material was composed of cDNA or gDNA derived from T cells, B-cell-depleted T cells, or PBMCs. Deeply sampled blood TCRbeta repertoires from subjects exposed to, actively infected with, or recovered from COVID-19 were included in the dataset. Overall study results and their limits: The amount of clinical and demographic metadata varied by source and participant and was provided uncurated.

The collaborating institutions used their own protocols to collect whole blood in K2EDTA tubes. For TCRbeta analysis, collaborators shipped samples as frozen whole blood, isolated PBMCs, or DNA extracted from either of those sample types. The CDR3 goes from the cysteine to the phenylalanine over 15 residues. Left in the record is the CDR3 DNA by itself, 45 bases read in frame from the first base. CDR1 MNHEY and CDR2 SVGAGI are derived from the germline V gene. The trim is 5 bases for V and 5 bases for J, with a gap of 18 bases between the germline ends. Concerning this clone: Its antigen is not yet known. No base quality information exists; no much larger clone differs at one position.

TCRbeta CDR3 regions were amplified from genomic DNA by means of the immunoSEQ Assay, a bias-controlled multiplex PCR. Per the original workflow: Within the assay, amplification of reference gene primers was used to estimate how many nucleated cells each sample contained. To quantify the absolute abundance of each unique TCRbeta CDR3 rearrangement, sequence reads were collapsed and filtered. For each sample, productive Simpson clonality was calculated as the square root of Simpson's diversity index over productive rearrangements. TCRdb retrieved this table from immuneACCESS and kept in-frame rearrangements only. Not all clones are present; in checked studies, unresolved V genes account for under half, and no reason is known for the remainder. From that table come the V and J calls and clone size; the DNA was used to work out D and trimming. In all, the sample holds roughly 7,800 clones, and around 90% of those were seen once. More than 6.5% of the sample rests with the top ten.

The rearrangement combines TRBV6-5 with TRBJ2-5; matching of 7 bases hints at TRBD2 as the D gene. The TCR was taken from a woman between 45 and 65 years old with active or convalescent COVID-19. Sequenced input: peripheral blood. The CDR3 reads as follows: CASSPLGGGQETQYF. The DNA sequence is as follows: TGTGCCAGCAGTCCCCTTGGGGGGGGCCAGGAGACCCAGTACTTC.